Included here is one TCR beta chain sequence, with context. This sample stems from a study of cytomegalovirus exposure and HLA in healthy donors. Germline V gives CDR1 LNHDA, CDR2 SQIVND (reference sequence). With 3 bases clipped from V and 6 bases from J, the junction kept 11 bases outside the gene matches. The CDR3 loop spans 16 amino acids. Libraries were prepared by immunoSEQ multiplex PCR; TCRdb keeps only in-frame clonotypes and omits some of them. The data show 110,000 to 150,000 clones, over 80% seen once. The sample comprised PBMCs. The receptor was derived from a young woman in good health and CMV-seropositive. The V gene is TRBV19, the J gene TRBJ1-5; 7 bases map to TRBD1. CDR3 sequence (DNA): TGTGCCAGTAGTATCGGCGACAGGGAGATCTCTCAGCCCCAGCATTTT. Encoded protein: CASSIGDREISQPQHF.